This T cell receptor (beta chain) was captured in a study of cytomegalovirus exposure and HLA in healthy donors. The overall study: Ancestry clustering placed roughly four fifths of 350 to 500 genotyped donors in the Caucasian-associated cluster. Findings and limits, study-wide: Researchers catalogued around 150 TCR beta chains as cytomegalovirus-associated. Later analysis showed most CMV-associated TCR beta chains appearing HLA-restricted.

Germline V lookup: CDR1 SGHVS, CDR2 FQNEAQ. The trim removed 2 bases at V and 0 bases at J, leaving 16 bases unmatched. The CDR3 contains 22 residues. To note about this clone: Its antigen is currently unknown.

PCR amplification relied on 60 Vbeta primers (plus 13 Jbeta primers). Profiled with immunoSEQ multiplex PCR; TCRdb holds only in-frame clones, not every one. The top ten clones hold around 3.1% of a sample with 150,000 to 200,000 clones, 77% of them seen once. The chain combines TRBV7-8 with TRBJ2-6, with 10 bases matching TRBD2. This TCR derives from a female donor in good health and CMV-seronegative. The sample taken for sequencing was PBMCs. The CDR3, as DNA: TGTGCCAGCAGCTTACCCGCTACGTCGGGGACTAGCGTATACTCTGGGGCCAACGTCCTGACTTTC. It yields the protein CASSLPATSGTSVYSGANVLTF. Combining the CDR3 with reference TRBV7-8 and TRBJ2-6 gives the whole variable domain GAGVSQSPRYKVAKRGQDVALRCDPISGHVSLFWYQQALGQGPEFLTYFQNEAQLDKSGLPSDRFFAERPEGSVSTLKIQRTQQEDSAVYLCASSLPATSGTSVYSGANVLTFGAGSRLTVL.